This TCR beta chain stems from a study of T cells in Graves' hyperthyroidism and ophthalmopathy. Many counts were recorded for this clonotype. The TCR beta CDR3 regions underwent amplification using RNA transcripts as the source. The TCR CDR3 first-round RT-PCR relied on the HTBI primer set. From the multiplex PCR reads, TCRdb called clonotypes with MiXCR, one entry per CDR3 protein. The table has approximately 370,000 distinct CDR3 sequences, roughly 17% seen once. V gave up 5 bases and J gave up 0 bases; unmatched junction bases: 6. This CDR3 is 15 amino acids long. Germline lookup yields CDR1 LNHDA and CDR2 SQIVND (reference sequence).

The sequenced sample was blood. J is TRBJ2-5 and V is TRBV19; 7 bases map to TRBD2. This TCR derives from a woman in her twenties or thirties with Graves' hyperthyroidism that later progressed to Graves' ophthalmopathy. In nucleotides, the CDR3 is TGTGCCAGTAGTCTACTAGCGCCGTACCAAGAGACCCAGTACTTC. Translating gives CASSLLAPYQETQYF.